The clone carrying this T cell receptor beta chain has just one count. Its matching antigen is unknown. The sample is drawn from a study of cytomegalovirus exposure and HLA in healthy donors. Points from the study as a whole: Reported performance of the classifier showed diagnosis of cytomegalovirus status with high specificity and sensitivity.

The germline CDR1 and CDR2 sequences are KGHSH and LQKENI. CDR3 length: 14 amino acids. Trimming took off 2 bases at V and 2 bases at J, with 8 bases between the two ends. The method was immunoSEQ multiplex PCR; TCRdb's version includes in-frame clones alone and lacks a portion of them. The sample records about 150,000 clones, just over 85% being singletons. Sequenced material: PBMCs. The receptor was derived from a human donor in good health. V and J are TRBV18 and TRBJ2-3; a possible D gene is TRBD1 (5 bases). The CDR3 DNA follows: TGTGCCAGCTCACCATCAGGGTACACAGATACGCAGTATTTT. It specifies CASSPSGYTDTQYF. Variable domain in full (rest from reference TRBV18 and TRBJ2-3): NAGVMQNPRHLVRRRGQEARLRCSPMKGHSHVYWYRQLPEEGLKFMVYLQKENIIDESGMPKERFSAEFPKEGPSILRIQQVVRGDSAAYFCASSPSGYTDTQYFGPGTRLTVL.